This passage covers 12 T cell receptor beta chains from one sample sequenced in a study of shared clonotypes between healthy human individuals. This table comes from immunoSEQ multiplex PCR, and its TCRdb copy is limited to in-frame clones, with some not included. The data contain hundreds of thousands of clones, roughly 97% of them singletons. What was sequenced was naive CD4+ T cells sorted from blood. The subset denotes: CD45RA+ positively selected. Every receptor here comes from a woman aged 25 to 39 in good health.

In DNA, the CDR3 is TGTGCCAGCAGCCCCACAATGGGAGAGACCCAGTACTTC. This sequence encodes CASSPTMGETQYF. The chain recombines TRBV7-2 with TRBJ2-5; D call uncertain. This CDR3 comprises 13 residues. CDR1 and CDR2 from the germline V gene are SGHTA and FQGNSA. Trimming shortened V by 5 bases and J by 4 bases, and 11 bases separated the two germline ends.

The gene calls are TRBV28 and TRBJ2-3, with 9 bases fitting TRBD1. Trimming removed 2 bases from V and 7 bases from J; junction bases left unmatched: 4. There are 14 residues in the CDR3. Looked up from germline, CDR1 is MDHEN and CDR2 is SYDVKM. Written as DNA, the CDR3 is TGTGCCAGCAGTTTAGGACAGGGGTGGAATACGCAGTATTTT. The encoded protein is CASSLGQGWNTQYF.

The J gene is TRBJ2-3, the V gene TRBV7-7; the D gene is possibly TRBD2 (5 bases). The CDR3 has 13 residues. V was cut by 5 bases and J by 1 base, with 7 bases left in between. CDR1 is SSHAT and CDR2 is FNYEAQ in the germline V gene (reference sequence). The DNA of the CDR3 is TGTGCCAGCAGCACCGGGGGCACAGATACGCAGTATTTT. As protein: CASSTGGTDTQYF.

This chain joins TRBV28 and TRBJ2-7; possibly TRBD2 for D (6 bases). Trimming left V 0 bases short and J 3 bases short, with 6 bases between. This CDR3 is 13 amino acids long. CDR1 MDHEN and CDR2 SYDVKM come from the germline V gene. CDR3 region: CASSLWGGYEQYF. The CDR3 region has the DNA TGTGCCAGCAGTTTATGGGGAGGCTACGAGCAGTACTTC.

This rearrangement joins TRBV15 to TRBJ1-4; possibly TRBD1 for D (5 bases). The CDR3 has 16 residues. The V and J ends lost 0 bases and 5 bases respectively, with 13 bases between them. Looked up from germline, CDR1 is LNHNV and CDR2 is YYDKDF (reference sequence). DNA of the CDR3: TGTGCCACCAGCAGAGATCGGGGACGGTGGAATGAAAAACTGTTTTTT. This translates into CATSRDRGRWNEKLFF.

This chain connects TRBV28 to TRBJ2-7, with a weak D call TRBD1 (6 bases). Germline CDR1 MDHEN, CDR2 SYDVKM. This CDR3 is built from 15 residues. V was shortened by 6 bases and J by 0 bases, with 15 bases between the two germline ends. This CDR3 is CASSFPRTASYEQYF. The CDR3 nucleotides are TGTGCCAGCAGCTTTCCCAGGACAGCCTCCTACGAGCAGTACTTC.

DNA of the CDR3: TGTGCCAGCAGTCAGACTAGTGGGAGCCTCTACGAGCAGTACTTC. It encodes CASSQTSGSLYEQYF. V gene TRBV5-5 combines with J gene TRBJ2-7; tentatively, D is TRBD2 (6 bases). The CDR3 is made up of 15 amino acids. Trimming left V 5 bases short and J 3 bases short, with 18 bases between. CDR1 is SGHKS, CDR2 YYEKEE, per germline (reference sequence).

As DNA, the CDR3 is TGTGCCAGCAGTTTTTTACAGGGAGCTAGTCAGCCCCAGCATTTT. It specifies CASSFLQGASQPQHF. The chain uses TRBV28 and TRBJ1-5; possibly TRBD1 for D (6 bases). V lost 3 bases and J lost 6, with 15 bases in between. This CDR3 has 15 amino acids. Germline assignment: CDR1 MDHEN and CDR2 SYDVKM.

The chain couples TRBV2 to TRBJ2-7; D may be TRBD1 or TRBD2 (5 bases each). The CDR3 covers 16 residues. CDR1 is SNHLY, CDR2 FYNNEI, per germline. V shed 6 bases and J shed 3 bases, with 21 bases lying between them. CDR3: CASSGVGPPKSYEQYF. The CDR3 region has the DNA TGTGCCAGCAGCGGGGTGGGGCCCCCTAAAAGCTACGAGCAGTACTTC.

The chain is built from TRBV5-1 and TRBJ2-7; 8 nucleotides agree with TRBD2. Germline values: CDR1 SGHRS, CDR2 YFSETQ. CDR3 length: 15 residues. V was clipped by 4 bases and J by 0 bases; unmatched bases: 6. The CDR3 DNA reads as TGCGCCAGCAGCCGAGCGGGAGTCCGCTCCTACGAGCAGTACTTC. Protein sequence: CASSRAGVRSYEQYF.

In this sample, this clone turned up once. The J gene is TRBJ1-3, the V gene TRBV6-1; D is perhaps TRBD1 (6 bases). Per the germline V gene, CDR1 is MNHNS and CDR2 is SASEGT. This CDR3 contains 14 residues. The ends were cut back, 6 bases at V and 11 bases at J, with 20 bases in the middle. CDR3 amino acids: CASSEGHQGNPIYF. For the CDR3, the DNA is TGTGCCAGCAGCGAGGGACACCAGGGAAATCCCATATATTTT.

This clone is a singleton in its sample. The rearrangement uses TRBV9 and TRBJ2-1, with 8 bases that match TRBD2. Per germline, CDR1 SGDLS and CDR2 YYNGEE. The CDR3 spans 13 residues. Unmatched junction bases numbered 3, after V lost 3 bases and J lost 7 bases. CDR3 sequence: CASSERERNEQFF. The CDR3 bases are TGTGCCAGCAGCGAGCGGGAGAGGAATGAGCAGTTCTTC.